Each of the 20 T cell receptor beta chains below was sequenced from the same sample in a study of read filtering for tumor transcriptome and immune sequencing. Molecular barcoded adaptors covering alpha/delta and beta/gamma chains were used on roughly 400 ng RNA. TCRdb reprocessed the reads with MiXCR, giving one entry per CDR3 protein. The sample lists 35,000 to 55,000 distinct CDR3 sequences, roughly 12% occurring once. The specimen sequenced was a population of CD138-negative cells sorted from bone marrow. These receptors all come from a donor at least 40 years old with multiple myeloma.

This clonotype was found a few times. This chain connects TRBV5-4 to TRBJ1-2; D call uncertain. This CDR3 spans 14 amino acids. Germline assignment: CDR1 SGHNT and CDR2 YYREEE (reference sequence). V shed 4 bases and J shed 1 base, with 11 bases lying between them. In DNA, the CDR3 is TGTGCCAGCAGCGCCGGACTGAATAACTATGGCTACACCTTC. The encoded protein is CASSAGLNNYGYTF.

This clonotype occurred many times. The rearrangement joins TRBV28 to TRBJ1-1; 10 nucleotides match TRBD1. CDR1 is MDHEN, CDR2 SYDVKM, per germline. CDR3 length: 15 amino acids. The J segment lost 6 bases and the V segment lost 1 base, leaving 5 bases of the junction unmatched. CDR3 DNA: TGTGCCAGCAGTTTATCGGGACAGGGGATCGCTGAAGCTTTCTTT. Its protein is CASSLSGQGIAEAFF.

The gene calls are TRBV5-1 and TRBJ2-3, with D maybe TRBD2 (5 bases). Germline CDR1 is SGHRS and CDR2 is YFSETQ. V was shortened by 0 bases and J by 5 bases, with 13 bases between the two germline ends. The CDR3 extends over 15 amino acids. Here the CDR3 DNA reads TGCGCCAGCAGCTTGGTTCTAGTGGGAGAAGATACGCAGTATTTT. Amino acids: CASSLVLVGEDTQYF. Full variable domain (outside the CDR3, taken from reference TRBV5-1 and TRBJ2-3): KAGVTQTPRYLIKTRGQQVTLSCSPISGHRSVSWYQQTPGQGLQFLFEYFSETQRNKGNFPGRFSGRQFSNSRSEMNVSTLELGDSALYLCASSLVLVGEDTQYFGPGTRLTVL.

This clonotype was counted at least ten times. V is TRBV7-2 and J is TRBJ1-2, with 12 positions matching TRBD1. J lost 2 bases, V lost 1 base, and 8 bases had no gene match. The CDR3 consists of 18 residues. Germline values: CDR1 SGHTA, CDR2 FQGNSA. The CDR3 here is CASSLDAGQGASNYGYTF. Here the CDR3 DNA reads TGTGCCAGCAGCTTAGATGCGGGACAGGGGGCGTCGAACTATGGCTACACCTTC.

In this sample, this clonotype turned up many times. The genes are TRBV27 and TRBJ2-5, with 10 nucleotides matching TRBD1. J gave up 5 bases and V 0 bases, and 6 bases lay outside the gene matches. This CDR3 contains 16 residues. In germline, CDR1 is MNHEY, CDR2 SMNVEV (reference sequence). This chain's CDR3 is CASSLSRTDRGETQYF. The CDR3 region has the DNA TGTGCCAGCAGTTTATCGCGAACGGACAGGGGGGAGACCCAGTACTTC.

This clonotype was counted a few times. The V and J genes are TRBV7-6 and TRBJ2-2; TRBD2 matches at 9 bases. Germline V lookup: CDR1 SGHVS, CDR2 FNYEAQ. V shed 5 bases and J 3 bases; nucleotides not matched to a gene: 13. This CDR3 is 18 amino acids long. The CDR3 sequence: CASSPLAGLSDYTGELFF. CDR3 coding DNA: TGTGCCAGCAGCCCCCTAGCGGGACTCTCGGATTACACCGGGGAGCTGTTTTTT.

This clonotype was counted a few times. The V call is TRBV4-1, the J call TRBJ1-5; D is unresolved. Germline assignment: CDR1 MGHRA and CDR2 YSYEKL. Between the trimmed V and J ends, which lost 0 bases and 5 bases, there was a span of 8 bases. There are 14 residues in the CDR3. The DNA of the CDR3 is TGCGCCAGCAGCCAAGATGAGGGCGATCAGCCCCAGCATTTT. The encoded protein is CASSQDEGDQPQHF.

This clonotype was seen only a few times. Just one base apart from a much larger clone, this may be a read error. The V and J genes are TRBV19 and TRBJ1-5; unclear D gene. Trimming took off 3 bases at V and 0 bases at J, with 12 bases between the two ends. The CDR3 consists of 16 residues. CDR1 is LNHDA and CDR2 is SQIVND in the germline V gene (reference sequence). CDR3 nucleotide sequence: TGTGCCAGTAGTATTGTAACAAGGAATAGCAATCAGCCCCAGCATTTT. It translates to CASSIVTRNSNQPQHF. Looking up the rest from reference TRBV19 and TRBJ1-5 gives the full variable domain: DGGITQSPKYLFRKEGQNVTLSCEQNLNHDAMYWYRQDPGQGLRLIYYSQIVNDFQKGDIAEGYSVSREKKESFPLTVTSAQKNPTAFYLCASSIVTRNSNQPQHFGDGTRLSIL.

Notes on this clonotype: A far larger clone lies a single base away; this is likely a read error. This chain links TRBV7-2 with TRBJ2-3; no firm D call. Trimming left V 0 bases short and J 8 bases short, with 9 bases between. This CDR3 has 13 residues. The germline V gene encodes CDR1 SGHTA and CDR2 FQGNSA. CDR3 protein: CASSLASPGTQYF. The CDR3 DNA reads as TGTGCCAGCAGCTTAGCATCCCCAGGTACGCAGTATTTT.

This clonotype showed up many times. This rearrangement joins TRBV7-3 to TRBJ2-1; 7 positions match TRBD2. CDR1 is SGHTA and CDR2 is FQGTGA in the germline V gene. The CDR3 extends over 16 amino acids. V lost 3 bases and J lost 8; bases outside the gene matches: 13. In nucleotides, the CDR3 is TGTGCCAGCAGCTTGCTTGGCGGGAGTAAAAGCGATGAGCAGTTCTTC. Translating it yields CASSLLGGSKSDEQFF.

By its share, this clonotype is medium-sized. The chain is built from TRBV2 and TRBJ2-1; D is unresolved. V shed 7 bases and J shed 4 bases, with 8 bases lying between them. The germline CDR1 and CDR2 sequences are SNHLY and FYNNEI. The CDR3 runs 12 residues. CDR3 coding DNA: TGTGCCAGCACGGTGAATTACAATGAGCAGTTCTTC. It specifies CASTVNYNEQFF.

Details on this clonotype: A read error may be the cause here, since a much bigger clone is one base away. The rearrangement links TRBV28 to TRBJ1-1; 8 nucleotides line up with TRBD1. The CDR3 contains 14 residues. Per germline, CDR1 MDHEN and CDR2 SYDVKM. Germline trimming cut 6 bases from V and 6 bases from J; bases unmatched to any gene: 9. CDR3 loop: CASREDRAGPEAFF. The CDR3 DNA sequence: TGTGCCAGCAGAGAGGACAGGGCGGGGCCTGAAGCTTTCTTT. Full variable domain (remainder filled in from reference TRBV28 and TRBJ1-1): DVKVTQSSRYLVKRTGEKVFLECVQDMDHENMFWYRQDPGLGLRLIYFSYDVKMKEKGDIPEGYSVSREKKERFSLILESASTNQTSMYLCASREDRAGPEAFFGQGTRLTVV.

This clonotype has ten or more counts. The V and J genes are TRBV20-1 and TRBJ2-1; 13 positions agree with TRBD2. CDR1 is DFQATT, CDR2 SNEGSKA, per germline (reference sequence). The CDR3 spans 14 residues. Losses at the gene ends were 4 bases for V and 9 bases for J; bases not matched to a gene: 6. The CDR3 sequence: CSAKGTSGIGEQFF. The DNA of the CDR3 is TGCAGTGCTAAGGGGACTAGCGGGATCGGTGAGCAGTTCTTC.

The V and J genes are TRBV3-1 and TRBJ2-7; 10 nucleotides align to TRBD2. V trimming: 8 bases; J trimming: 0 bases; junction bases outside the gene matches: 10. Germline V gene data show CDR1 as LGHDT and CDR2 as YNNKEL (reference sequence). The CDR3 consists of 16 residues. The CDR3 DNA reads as TGTGCCAGCGGCCCGTTACTAGCGGGAAGCTCCTACGAGCAGTACTTC. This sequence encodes CASGPLLAGSSYEQYF.

CDR3 sequence reads: CASLAGLAIEQYF. CDR3 DNA: TGTGCCAGCTTAGCGGGACTAGCAATCGAGCAGTACTTC. The chain links TRBV9 to TRBJ2-7; TRBD2 agrees at 9 bases. CDR3 length equals 13 residues. Trimming at V came to 7 bases and at J to 6 bases, leaving 8 bases not matched to a gene. Germline V gene sequence: CDR1 SGDLS, CDR2 YYNGEE.

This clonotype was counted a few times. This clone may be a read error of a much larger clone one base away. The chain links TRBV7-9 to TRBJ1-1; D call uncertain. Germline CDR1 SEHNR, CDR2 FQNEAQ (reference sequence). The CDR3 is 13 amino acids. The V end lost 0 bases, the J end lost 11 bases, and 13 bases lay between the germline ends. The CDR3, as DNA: TGTGCCAGCAGCTTAGCGAGGGTCGATCGGGCTTTCTTT. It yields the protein CASSLARVDRAFF.

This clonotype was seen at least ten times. CDR3 amino acids: CASSVQGPYNEQFF. The CDR3 DNA reads TGTGCCAGCAGTGTCCAGGGACCCTACAATGAGCAGTTCTTC. The chain carries TRBV6-6 and TRBJ2-1; D tentatively fits TRBD1 or TRBD2 (5 bases each). V was pared by 5 bases and J by 2 bases, with 10 bases between. The germline V gene has CDR1 MNHNY and CDR2 SVGAGI (reference sequence). There are 14 residues in the CDR3.

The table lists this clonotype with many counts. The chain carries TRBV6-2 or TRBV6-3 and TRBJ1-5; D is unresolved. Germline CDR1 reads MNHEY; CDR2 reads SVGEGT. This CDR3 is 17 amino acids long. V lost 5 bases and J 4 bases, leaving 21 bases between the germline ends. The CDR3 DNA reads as TGTGCCAGCAGTCTTAGGCCGTCCTTGGGGTTTAATCAGCCCCAGCATTTT. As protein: CASSLRPSLGFNQPQHF.

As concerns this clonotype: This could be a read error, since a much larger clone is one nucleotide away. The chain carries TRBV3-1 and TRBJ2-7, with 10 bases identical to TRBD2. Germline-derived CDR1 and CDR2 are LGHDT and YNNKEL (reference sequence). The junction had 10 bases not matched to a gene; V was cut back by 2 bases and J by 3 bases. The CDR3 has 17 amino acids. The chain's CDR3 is CASSQRAPSGGDYEQYF. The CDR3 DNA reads TGTGCCAGCAGCCAACGGGCCCCAAGCGGGGGGGACTACGAGCAGTACTTC.

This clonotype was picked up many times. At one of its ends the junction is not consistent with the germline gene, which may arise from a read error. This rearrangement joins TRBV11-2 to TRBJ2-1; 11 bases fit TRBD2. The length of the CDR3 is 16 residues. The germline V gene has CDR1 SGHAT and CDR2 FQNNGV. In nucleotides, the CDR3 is TGCGCCAGCAGCCGCACTAGCGGGAGAATGAACAATGAGCAGTTCTTC. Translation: CASSRTSGRMNNEQFF.